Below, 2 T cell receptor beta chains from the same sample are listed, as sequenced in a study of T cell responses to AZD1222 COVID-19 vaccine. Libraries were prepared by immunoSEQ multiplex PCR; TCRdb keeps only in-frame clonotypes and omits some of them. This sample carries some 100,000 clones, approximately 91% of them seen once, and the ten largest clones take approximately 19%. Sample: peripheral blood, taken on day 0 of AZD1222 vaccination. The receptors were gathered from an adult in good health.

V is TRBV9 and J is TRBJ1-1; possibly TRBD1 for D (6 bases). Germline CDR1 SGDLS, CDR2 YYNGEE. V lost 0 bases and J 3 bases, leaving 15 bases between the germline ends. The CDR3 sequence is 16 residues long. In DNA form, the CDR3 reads TGTGCCAGCAGCGTAGAGCCTCAGGGGAGATACACTGAAGCTTTCTTT. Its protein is CASSVEPQGRYTEAFF.

This CDR3 is CASSQGQGGNQPQHF. In nucleotides, the CDR3 is TGTGCCAGCAGCCAAGGACAGGGTGGCAATCAGCCCCAGCATTTT. V is TRBV2 and J is TRBJ1-5, with 8 bases lining up with TRBD1. Per the germline V gene, CDR1 is SNHLY and CDR2 is FYNNEI. The CDR3 contains 15 residues. Trimming at V came to 6 bases and at J to 2 bases, leaving 6 bases not matched to a gene.